The rows below give T cell receptor beta chains drawn from one sample of a study of blood T cell repertoires in COVID-19. Data came from immunoSEQ multiplex PCR; TCRdb stores just in-frame clones and leaves some out. The sample includes roughly 170,000 clones, about nine tenths of them seen just once. Sequencing was done on a sample of peripheral blood. The source of these receptors is a man aged 65-85 years with active or convalescent COVID-19. The CDR3 runs from the conserved cysteine through the conserved F or W. A D gene is named only where the DNA matches it firmly. Some rows mark clone size as missing; the rest say once, few, many or name a class of expanded clone.

TRBJ1-4 | NA | NA | TRBV28 | TGTGCCAGCAGTATCACGACAGCGAAACTGTTTTTT | CASSITTAKLFF
TRBJ2-5 | NA | NA | TRBV5-1 | TGCGCCAGCAGCTCCACAGGCCCGGGGGCCCAGTACTTC | CASSSTGPGAQYF
TRBJ2-1 | NA | NA | TRBV15 | TGTGCCACCAGCAGAATACTTATCTACAATGAGCAGTTCTTC | CATSRILIYNEQFF
TRBJ1-2 | TRBD1 | NA | TRBV4-1 | TGCGCCAGCAGCCAAGCCCGGAGGACGAGGAAGGGGGCTAACGACTATGGCTACACCTTC | CASSQARRTRKGANDYGYTF
TRBJ1-1 | TRBD1 | NA | TRBV19 | TGTGCCAGTAGCCCGACAGGGGGCGTGGAAGCTTTCTTT | CASSPTGGVEAFF
TRBJ2-3 | TRBD2 | NA | TRBV5-1 | TGCGCCAGCAGCTTCGGGACTAGCGGGGGGCCTTACACAGATACGCAGTATTTT | CASSFGTSGGPYTDTQYF
TRBJ1-1 | TRBD1 | NA | TRBV29-1 | TGCAGCGTGGCCAAAACAGGGGGCGCGAACACTGAAGCTTTCTTT | CSVAKTGGANTEAFF
TRBJ1-1 | NA | once | TRBV10-3 | TGTGCCATCAGTGATGGCGGGGCGTACACTGAAGCTTTCTTT | CAISDGGAYTEAFF
TRBJ1-2 | TRBD1 | once | TRBV7-2 | TGTGCCAGCAGCGGAACTTCAGGGGGCATCCTTGGCTACACCTTC | CASSGTSGGILGYTF
TRBJ1-6 | NA | once | TRBV7-9 | TGTGCCAGCAGCTTAGGGAGCGGAGTCCGGGCCCTCCACTTT | CASSLGSGVRALHF
TRBJ1-5 | TRBD1 | NA | TRBV27 | TGTGCCAGCAGTGGACAGGGGGGCAATCAGCCCCAGCATTTT | CASSGQGGNQPQHF
TRBJ1-3 | NA | NA | TRBV4-3 | TGCGCCAGCAGCCAAGAGGGGGGGAACACCATATATTTT | CASSQEGGNTIYF
TRBJ2-1 | TRBD2 | NA | TRBV9 | TGTGCCAGCAGCGTCAAGCGGGGCTCCTACAATGAGCAGTTCTTC | CASSVKRGSYNEQFF
TRBJ2-1 | NA | NA | TRBV7-3 | TGTGCCAGCAGGTGGAGCTCATCCTCCTACAATGAGCAGTTCTTC | CASRWSSSSYNEQFF
TRBJ1-1 | NA | NA | TRBV6-5 | TGTGCCAGCAGCCCCGTGGCCAGAACAACTGAAGCTTTCTTT | CASSPVARTTEAFF
TRBJ2-7 | NA | NA | TRBV27 | TGTGCCAGCAGTAGAACAGATCCCGTCTACGACGAGCAGTACTTC | CASSRTDPVYDEQYF
TRBJ2-1 | NA | NA | TRBV5-1 | TGCGCCAGCAGCTTGTGGATGGGCAGGGTGGCGGACAATGAGCAGTTCTTC | CASSLWMGRVADNEQFF
TRBJ2-7 | TRBD1 | NA | TRBV2 | TGTGCCAGCAGCCTGGGGGACAGCTACTACGAGCAGTACTTC | CASSLGDSYYEQYF
TRBJ2-5 | NA | once | TRBV5-1 | TGCGCCAGCAGCGAGAGGAGGGAGTTAAAAGAGACCCAGTACTTC | CASSERRELKETQYF
TRBJ2-7 | TRBD1 | NA | TRBV6-1 | TGTGCCAGCAGTGAAGGTCGGGGACAGGGGATTTACGAGCAGTACTTC | CASSEGRGQGIYEQYF
TRBJ2-1 | TRBD2 | NA | TRBV5-5 | TGTGCCAGCAGCCTTAGCGGGAGTATCGTCTCCTACAATGAGCAGTTCTTC | CASSLSGSIVSYNEQFF
TRBJ2-5 | TRBD2 | once | TRBV9 | TGTGCCAGCAGCGTAGGTTCTAGCGGGAGGGCCGTGGAGACCCAGTACTTC | CASSVGSSGRAVETQYF
TRBJ2-3 | TRBD1 | NA | TRBV5-1 | TGCGCCAGCAGCTTGTCAGGGACAGGGTGGACAGATACGCAGTATTTT | CASSLSGTGWTDTQYF